A selection of T cell receptor beta chains follows, all from one sample in a study of multiple sclerosis patients with progressive multifocal leukoencephalopathy. The repertoire was sequenced with immunoSEQ multiplex PCR; TCRdb's copy has only in-frame clones and lacks some. The table lists 25,000 to 35,000 clones, roughly 90% of them singletons. Material: PBMCs, obtained from a patient treated with natalizumab. These receptors all stem from a human donor with progressive multifocal leukoencephalopathy. Each CDR3 is given with its conserved first and last residue. The D gene is left open where the match is weak. A clone size is listed for some rows: how often the clone was seen (once, few, many), or a class if it is expanded.

cdr3_nt cdr3_aa clone_size d_call j_call v_call
TGTGCCAGCCTTCGGACTAGCGGGAGCTATGAGCAGTTCTTC CASLRTSGSYEQFF . TRBD2 TRBJ2-1 TRBV11-2
TGTGCCAGCAGTGAACGGGTCTTTGTCTCTGGGGCCAACGTCCTGACTTTC CASSERVFVSGANVLTF . . TRBJ2-6 TRBV27
TGTGCCAGCAGCTTGGCCGGGCTAGCCACCACAGATACGCAGTATTTT CASSLAGLATTDTQYF . . TRBJ2-3 TRBV5-6
TGTGCCAGCAGTTCACCTTCCCATTCCCGACAGGGACCGTCCTACGAGCAGTACTTC CASSSPSHSRQGPSYEQYF . TRBD1 TRBJ2-7 TRBV28
TGTGCCAGCAGTGGCGGGGACACCATGAACACTGAAGCTTTCTTT CASSGGDTMNTEAFF few . TRBJ1-1 TRBV6-1
TGTGCCAGCAGCGTCCTCCCAGCAGGATCCTACGAGCAGTACTTC CASSVLPAGSYEQYF . . TRBJ2-7 TRBV9
TGTGCCAGCAGCTTAGACGCAGCTGAAGCTTTCTTT CASSLDAAEAFF . . TRBJ1-1 TRBV7-2
TGCGCCAGCAGCCAAGATGTTGGGACAGGGAGGATCGGAGTCAAAAACATTCAGTACTTC CASSQDVGTGRIGVKNIQYF . TRBD1 TRBJ2-4 TRBV4-1
TGTGCCAGCGCACGGGGGGGAACTAATGAAAAACTGTTTTTT CASARGGTNEKLFF . . TRBJ1-4 TRBV2
TGTGCCGCCACTACCCCAGAGGGGTTAAGGCCCCAGCATTTT CAATTPEGLRPQHF . . TRBJ1-5 TRBV6-6
TGCAGCGCCGGGGCCCCGGCGGGTGAAGCTTTCTTT CSAGAPAGEAFF . . TRBJ1-1 TRBV29-1
TGTGCCAGCAGCGTCCCCTTTACGACTAGCGGGAGAAATGAGCAGTTCTTC CASSVPFTTSGRNEQFF . TRBD2 TRBJ2-1 TRBV9
TGTGCCAGCATGGGACTAGCGGAATCCTACGAGCAGTACTTC CASMGLAESYEQYF . TRBD2 TRBJ2-7 TRBV6-5
TGTGCCAGCAGCATCACATCTGGAAACACCATATATTTT CASSITSGNTIYF . . TRBJ1-3 TRBV5-4
TGTGCCTTATCCCGGGTCTCCAATGAGCAGTTCTTC CALSRVSNEQFF . . TRBJ2-1 TRBV7-9
TGTGCCAGCTCACCGTCGGTGGACACTGAAGCTTTCTTT CASSPSVDTEAFF . . TRBJ1-1 TRBV18
TGCGCCAGCAGCCAAGATCGGGAAGAGGCGCGGGAGGGCCGCGGCTCCTACAATGAGCAGTTCTTC CASSQDREEAREGRGSYNEQFF once TRBD2 TRBJ2-1 TRBV4-1
TGTGCCAGCAGCTTAGGAGGGGCCGGGCAGCCCCAGCATTTT CASSLGGAGQPQHF . . TRBJ1-5 TRBV7-8
TGCGCCAGCAGCCCGGGACAGGGGGCCGGGGAGCTGTTTTTT CASSPGQGAGELFF once TRBD1 TRBJ2-2 TRBV5-1
TGTGCCAGTGACGATGGGGCTACCAACTCCTACAATGAGCAGTTCTTC CASDDGATNSYNEQFF . . TRBJ2-1 TRBV6-6
TGCGCCAGCAGCCATTCCGACAGGTTAAGCACTGAAGCTTTCTTT CASSHSDRLSTEAFF few . TRBJ1-1 TRBV4-3
TGTGCCAGCGCAATCGGGGTCTCCTACAATGAGCAGTTCTTC CASAIGVSYNEQFF . . TRBJ2-1 TRBV6-5
TGTGCCTGGACGGAAGGACTAGCGGTAGATACGCAGTATTTT CAWTEGLAVDTQYF . TRBD2 TRBJ2-3 TRBV30
TGTGCCAGCAGCTCCAGGGAGGGCATTCAGTACTTC CASSSREGIQYF few TRBD2 TRBJ2-4 TRBV6-5
TGTGCCAGCAGCCCGGGACAGGGGTTGGGTCAGCCCCAGCATTTT CASSPGQGLGQPQHF . TRBD1 TRBJ1-5 TRBV9
TGTGCCAGCAGCTTAGGCCAAGCGAACACCGGGGAGCTGTTTTTT CASSLGQANTGELFF . . TRBJ2-2 TRBV7-9
TGCAGCGCCTCCCCCGGACAGGGGCCCATAGAGCAGTACTTC CSASPGQGPIEQYF . TRBD1 TRBJ2-7 TRBV29-1
TGTGCCAGCAGCTTGGCGAGCGGGCGGGTGAGCTCCTACGAGCAGTACTTC CASSLASGRVSSYEQYF . . TRBJ2-7 TRBV11-2
TGTGCCAGCAGGGTAGCGGGAGCGGGGGAGCTGTTTTTT CASRVAGAGELFF . TRBD2 TRBJ2-2 TRBV7-2
TGTGCCAGCACCCTCCCGGGACAGGGGGGTTTGGCTAATGAAAAACTGTTTTTT CASTLPGQGGLANEKLFF . TRBD1 TRBJ1-4 TRBV28
TGCGCCAGCAGCTTGGGTTTAGGGACAGGGAACTATGGCTACACCTTC CASSLGLGTGNYGYTF . TRBD1 TRBJ1-2 TRBV5-1
TGTGCCAGCAGCCCCGGCTGGATAAAGCTCACCTACGAGCAGTACTTC CASSPGWIKLTYEQYF once . TRBJ2-7 TRBV11-2
TGTGCCAGCAGCCCCCGGACCGCGTTCTACGAGCAGTACTTC CASSPRTAFYEQYF . . TRBJ2-7 TRBV7-9
TGTGCCAGCAGTGATCCAGAGGGGGTGACCCAGTACTTC CASSDPEGVTQYF once . TRBJ2-5 TRBV25-1
TGCAGCGTTGAAGACAGGCGAAAGAACACTGAAGCTTTCTTT CSVEDRRKNTEAFF . . TRBJ1-1 TRBV29-1
TGTGCCAGCAGTGTAAGGGTTGACTATGGCTACACCTTC CASSVRVDYGYTF . . TRBJ1-2 TRBV6-1
TGTGCCAGCAGCGACTATGGCTACACCTTC CASSDYGYTF once . TRBJ1-2 TRBV7-2
TGTGCCAGCAGCCTCCGCGCCCACTACGGGGGCTACACCTTC CASSLRAHYGGYTF . . TRBJ1-2 TRBV27
TGTGCCAGCACCAAGGACAGGGGTATAGGTCAGCCCCAGCATTTT CASTKDRGIGQPQHF few TRBD1 TRBJ1-5 TRBV6-6
TGCGCCAGCAGCTTGGCTCTGATAGGAGATACGCAGTATTTT CASSLALIGDTQYF . . TRBJ2-3 TRBV5-1
TGTGCCAGCAGCTCGTTAGACTCGGGGCAGTATTTT CASSSLDSGQYF . . TRBJ2-3 TRBV28
TGTGCCAGCAGCCTTGGACTAGCGGGAAGGTGGGGTACAGATACGCAGTATTTT CASSLGLAGRWGTDTQYF . TRBD2 TRBJ2-3 TRBV28
TGCGCCAGCAGCTTAGGGGGACAGGGAAGCTCCTACGAGCAGTACTTC CASSLGGQGSSYEQYF once TRBD1 TRBJ2-7 TRBV5-1
TGTGCCAGCAGTTTTTCCCAGGTAGCTGGCTCCTACGAGCAGTACTTC CASSFSQVAGSYEQYF . . TRBJ2-7 TRBV27